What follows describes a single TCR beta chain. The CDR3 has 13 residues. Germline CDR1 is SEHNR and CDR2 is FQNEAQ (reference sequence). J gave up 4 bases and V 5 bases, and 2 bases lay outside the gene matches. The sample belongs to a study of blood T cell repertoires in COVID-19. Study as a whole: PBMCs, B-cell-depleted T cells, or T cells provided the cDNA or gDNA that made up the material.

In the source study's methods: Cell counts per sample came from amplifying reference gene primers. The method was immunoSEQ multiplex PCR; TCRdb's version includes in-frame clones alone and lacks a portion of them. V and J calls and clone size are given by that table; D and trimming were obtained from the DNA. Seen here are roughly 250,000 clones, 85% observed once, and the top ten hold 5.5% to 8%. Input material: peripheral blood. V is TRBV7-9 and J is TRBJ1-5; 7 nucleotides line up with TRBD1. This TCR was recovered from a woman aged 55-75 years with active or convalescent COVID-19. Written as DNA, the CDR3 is TGTGCCAGCAGCAAGGGACAGAATCAGCCCCAGCATTTT. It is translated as CASSKGQNQPQHF. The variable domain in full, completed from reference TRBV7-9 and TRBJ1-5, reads DTGVSQNPRHKITKRGQNVTFRCDPISEHNRLYWYRQTLGQGPEFLTYFQNEAQLEKSRLLSDRFSAERPKGSFSTLEIQRTEQGDSAMYLCASSKGQNQPQHFGDGTRLSIL.